This T cell receptor beta chain was documented in a study of CD8+ T cells in alopecia areata. As the sequencing template, cDNA was produced by extracting RNA and reverse transcribing it. This table comes from immunoSEQ multiplex PCR, and its TCRdb copy is limited to in-frame clones, with some not included. Seen here are under 20,000 clones, about 59% observed once, and the top ten hold approximately 6.3%. Specimens obtained from alopecia areata patients comprised lesional scalp punch biopsies and peripheral blood. This clone was detected a few times. Trimming took 4 bases from V and 11 from J; bases not matched to a gene: 5. Germline V CDR1 and CDR2: SGHTA, FQGNSA. This CDR3 is built from 12 residues.

J is TRBJ1-5 and V is TRBV7-2, with 7 bases identical to TRBD1. The TCR originated in a human donor with alopecia areata. The sample in question was skin, obtained at week 0. CDR3 coding DNA: TGTGCCAGCAGCTCCCGGACAGGTACCCAGCATTTT. Amino acid sequence: CASSSRTGTQHF.